These 29 T cell receptor beta chains were all obtained from the same sample, sequenced in a study of cytomegalovirus exposure and HLA in healthy donors. This PCR relied on a set of 60 Vbeta primers and 13 Jbeta primers. Assay: immunoSEQ multiplex PCR; the TCRdb copy retains only in-frame clones and omits some. The data show around 170,000 clones, less than 75% seen once. The sample consisted of PBMCs. The source is a girl between 10 and 17 years old in good health and CMV-seronegative.

This chain uses TRBV6-4 with TRBJ2-1, with TRBD1 matching 7 bases. V lost 3 bases to trimming and J lost 3 bases; unmatched junction nucleotides: 8. Looked up from germline, CDR1 is MRHNA and CDR2 is SNTAGT. There are 16 residues in the CDR3. In nucleotides, the CDR3 is TGTGCCAGCAGTGAGTCCGGGACAGCCCTCTACAATGAGCAGTTCTTC. Its protein is CASSESGTALYNEQFF.

This clone appeared a few times. The genes are TRBV5-1 and TRBJ1-5, with TRBD1 as a possible D gene (6 bases). Germline V lookup: CDR1 SGHRS, CDR2 YFSETQ. V was cut by 0 bases and J by 0 bases, with 7 bases left in between. CDR3 length: 15 residues. This CDR3 is CASSLDRDSNQPQHF. CDR3 nucleotides: TGCGCCAGCAGCTTGGACAGGGATAGCAATCAGCCCCAGCATTTT. The entire variable domain, with the rest obtained from reference TRBV5-1 and TRBJ1-5, is as follows: KAGVTQTPRYLIKTRGQQVTLSCSPISGHRSVSWYQQTPGQGLQFLFEYFSETQRNKGNFPGRFSGRQFSNSRSEMNVSTLELGDSALYLCASSLDRDSNQPQHFGDGTRLSIL.

The J gene is TRBJ2-5, the V gene TRBV6-4, with D maybe TRBD2 (6 bases). Germline assignment: CDR1 MRHNA and CDR2 SNTAGT. The V end was cut by 1 base, the J end by 5 bases, with 11 bases between. This CDR3 contains 14 residues. The chain's CDR3 is CASSDLGGEETQYF. For the CDR3, the DNA is TGTGCCAGCAGTGACTTGGGGGGAGAGGAGACCCAGTACTTC.

The genes are TRBV30 and TRBJ1-5; 10 positions match TRBD1. This CDR3 contains 15 residues. Per germline, CDR1 GTSNPN and CDR2 SVGIG (reference sequence). Trimming cost V 1 base and J 1 base; bases outside gene matches: 1. In DNA form, the CDR3 reads TGTGCCTGGAGTGGGGACAGGGGCAGCAATCAGCCCCAGCATTTT. This gives the protein CAWSGDRGSNQPQHF.

The rearrangement links TRBV14 to TRBJ1-1; a possible D gene is TRBD1 (6 bases). CDR1 is SGHDN, CDR2 FVKESK, per germline. Trimming pared 0 bases from V and 9 bases from J, leaving 17 bases between. This CDR3 is 15 amino acids long. The DNA of the CDR3 is TGTGCCAGCAGCCAAGATTCCGGGACATCATTTCAAGCTTTCTTT. Translating it yields CASSQDSGTSFQAFF.

V gene TRBV27 combines with J gene TRBJ1-6; tentatively, D is TRBD1 (5 bases). The CDR3 length is 14 residues. CDR1 MNHEY and CDR2 SMNVEV come from the germline V gene (reference sequence). V lost 3 bases and J lost 7, with 10 bases in between. The CDR3 DNA sequence: TGTGCCAGCAGTTTCACAACAGGAAATTCACCCCTCCACTTT. It encodes CASSFTTGNSPLHF.

The V and J genes are TRBV6-5 and TRBJ1-2; 11 nucleotides line up with TRBD1. Germline lookup yields CDR1 MNHEY and CDR2 SVGAGI. V lost 0 bases and J lost 8; bases outside the gene matches: 5. The CDR3 has 15 amino acids. The CDR3, as DNA: TGTGCCAGCAGTTACTCGGACAGGGGGCGGTCGGGCTACACCTTC. It translates to CASSYSDRGRSGYTF.

This clone was observed once. The V call is TRBV29-1, the J call TRBJ1-1, with D possibly TRBD1 on 6 matching bases. The CDR3 contains 15 residues. Germline loops: CDR1 SQVTM, CDR2 ANQGSEA. V was cut by 1 base and J by 4 bases, with 16 bases left in between. The CDR3 nucleotides read TGCAGCGTTGAAGCACAGGGCAGAGGTAGCACTGAAGCTTTCTTT. It encodes CSVEAQGRGSTEAFF.

In this sample, this clone turned up a few times. The chain carries TRBV25-1 and TRBJ1-2, with a possible D match to TRBD1 (6 bases). This CDR3 has 12 amino acids. Germline-derived CDR1 and CDR2 are MGHDK and SYGVNS. V was cut by 5 bases and J by 8 bases, with 12 bases left in between. The CDR3, as DNA: TGTGCCAGCAGTTGGGGGCCCGGGGGCTACACCTTC. Translating gives CASSWGPGGYTF.

The chain is built from TRBV6-1 and TRBJ1-4, with a possible D match to TRBD1 (6 bases). The ends were cut back, 7 bases at V and 3 bases at J, with 12 bases in the middle. The CDR3 length is 14 residues. The germline V gene has CDR1 MNHNS and CDR2 SASEGT. The CDR3 DNA follows: TGTGCCAGCAAGAAGACAGGCTCTAATGAAAAACTGTTTTTT. It translates to CASKKTGSNEKLFF.

This clone was detected only a few times. The chain links TRBV7-2 to TRBJ1-5; D unresolved. The CDR3 length is 13 residues. The V and J ends lost 6 bases and 2 bases respectively, with 8 bases between them. From germline, CDR1 is SGHTA and CDR2 FQGNSA. CDR3 DNA: TGTGCCAGCAGTTGGAGAGGCAATCAGCCCCAGCATTTT. Its protein product is CASSWRGNQPQHF. Full variable domain (rest looked up from reference TRBV7-2 and TRBJ1-5): GAGVSQSPSNKVTEKGKDVELRCDPISGHTALYWYRQSLGQGLEFLIYFQGNSAPDKSGLPSDRFSAERTGGSVSTLTIQRTQQEDSAVYLCASSWRGNQPQHFGDGTRLSIL.

This clone was observed a handful of times. V and J are TRBV6-6 and TRBJ1-5; D is uncertain. CDR1 and CDR2 (germline): MNHNY, SVGAGI (reference sequence). V was pared by 0 bases and J by 6 bases, with 9 bases between. The CDR3 runs to 14 residues. The CDR3 nucleotides read TGTGCCAGCAGTTACTCGCTAGGGAGTCAGCCCCAGCATTTT. This encodes CASSYSLGSQPQHF.

V gene TRBV4-2 combines with J gene TRBJ2-1; 13 bases line up with TRBD2. In germline, CDR1 is LGHNA, CDR2 YNFKEQ. The CDR3 covers 15 residues. J lost 5 bases, V lost 6 bases, and 4 bases had no gene match. In nucleotides, the CDR3 is TGTGCCAGCAGTACTAGCGGGGGGGCGAACAATGAGCAGTTCTTC. Translation gives CASSTSGGANNEQFF.

The rearrangement links TRBV5-6 to TRBJ2-5; no reliable D call. V was cut by 0 bases and J by 2 bases, with 8 bases left in between. Germline values: CDR1 SGHDT, CDR2 YYEEEE. This CDR3 has 14 residues. The CDR3 reads CASSLDARQETQYF. The CDR3 DNA reads TGTGCCAGCAGCTTGGACGCTAGGCAAGAGACCCAGTACTTC.

This clone was seen just once. This chain uses TRBV11-3 with TRBJ2-7, with 7 bases that match TRBD1. This CDR3 is built from 13 residues. The V segment lost 5 bases and the J segment 4 bases; nucleotides outside the gene matches: 5. Germline V lookup: CDR1 SGHNT, CDR2 YENEEA. The CDR3 DNA reads as TGTGCCAGCAGCCAGGGGGACCGGTACGAGCAGTACTTC. Amino acid sequence: CASSQGDRYEQYF.

The rearrangement joins TRBV6-5 to TRBJ2-7; 12 bases align to TRBD2. The CDR3 has 13 amino acids. CDR1 MNHEY and CDR2 SVGAGI come from the germline V gene. V lost 7 bases, J lost 4 bases, and 2 bases stayed unmatched. DNA of the CDR3: TGTGCCAGCAAAGGGACTAGCGGGTACGAGCAGTACTTC. As protein: CASKGTSGYEQYF.

V usage is TRBV27 and J usage is TRBJ2-7, with a possible D match to TRBD1 (6 bases). Trimming cost V 6 bases and J 3 bases, with 12 bases left between them. This CDR3 spans 13 amino acids. Per the germline V gene, CDR1 is MNHEY and CDR2 is SMNVEV (reference sequence). CDR3 sequence reads: CASSRTGSYEQYF. In DNA, the CDR3 is TGTGCCAGCAGCCGAACAGGGAGCTACGAGCAGTACTTC.

The chain has TRBV27 and TRBJ2-3; 9 bases align to TRBD2. With V trimmed by 2 bases and J by 4 bases, 7 bases remained unmatched. There are 16 residues in the CDR3. Per the germline V gene, CDR1 is MNHEY and CDR2 is SMNVEV (reference sequence). The chain's CDR3 is CASSLLGRGGSDTQYF. As DNA, the CDR3 is TGTGCCAGCAGTTTACTTGGGCGGGGGGGATCAGATACGCAGTATTTT.

The chain has TRBV9 and TRBJ2-7; TRBD2 matches 11 bases. Germline V lookup: CDR1 SGDLS, CDR2 YYNGEE. This CDR3 region has 16 residues. The V gene end was trimmed by 0 bases and the J gene end by 5 bases; junction bases not matched to a gene: 7. As DNA, the CDR3 is TGTGCCAGCAGCGTAGGCTCACTAGCGGGGGAGGACGAGCAGTACTTC. This sequence encodes CASSVGSLAGEDEQYF.

This clone was observed a single time. V gene TRBV7-9 combines with J gene TRBJ2-7; weak D call: TRBD1 (6 bases). The CDR3 spans 14 residues. Trimming shortened V by 1 base and J by 6 bases, and 13 bases separated the two germline ends. The germline CDR1 and CDR2 sequences are SEHNR and FQNEAQ (reference sequence). This chain's CDR3 is CASSLVGRGGEQYF. In DNA form, the CDR3 reads TGTGCCAGCAGCTTAGTAGGCAGGGGTGGCGAGCAGTACTTC.

The V and J genes are TRBV5-6 and TRBJ2-3; TRBD2 matches 11 bases. The CDR3 extends over 16 amino acids. V dropped 2 bases and J dropped 2; count of bases not matched to a gene: 4. The germline gives CDR1 SGHDT, CDR2 YYEEEE. CDR3 amino acids: CASSLLAGEYTDTQYF. The CDR3 DNA follows: TGTGCCAGCAGCTTACTAGCGGGGGAGTACACAGATACGCAGTATTTT.

This clone was seen only once. The chain carries TRBV5-6 and TRBJ1-2; D might be TRBD1 (5 bases). Germline CDR1 reads SGHDT; CDR2 reads YYEEEE. Trimming pared 2 bases from V and 4 bases from J, leaving 18 bases between. The CDR3 has 16 amino acids. CDR3 residues: CASSFGGGSESYGYTF. For the CDR3, the DNA is TGTGCCAGCAGCTTTGGGGGAGGTTCTGAGAGCTATGGCTACACCTTC.

This chain connects TRBV5-1 to TRBJ2-5; maybe TRBD1 (5 bases). Per germline, CDR1 SGHRS and CDR2 YFSETQ. This CDR3 has 15 amino acids. Trimming stripped 0 bases from V and 0 bases from J, with 9 bases between. The CDR3 nucleotides read TGCGCCAGCAGCTTGGGCGGACACTACCAAGAGACCCAGTACTTC. Translation: CASSLGGHYQETQYF.

This chain uses TRBV4-1 with TRBJ2-5, with D possibly TRBD2 on 9 matching bases. The closer fit of TRBJ2-7 to the DNA end suggests the J call may be wrong. The CDR3 loop spans 16 amino acids. The germline CDR1 and CDR2 sequences are MGHRA and YSYEKL. CDR3 sequence: CASSPQGAGGLYEQYF. The CDR3 DNA sequence: TGCGCCAGCAGCCCCCAGGGGGCGGGGGGGCTCTACGAGCAGTACTTC.

V is TRBV2 and J is TRBJ2-7; 7 bases map to TRBD1. The CDR3 loop spans 15 amino acids. V lost 0 bases, J lost 3 bases, and 5 bases stayed unmatched. In germline, CDR1 is SNHLY, CDR2 FYNNEI. The CDR3 region is CASSEAGTAYYEQYF. CDR3 in DNA: TGTGCCAGCAGTGAAGCCGGGACAGCATACTACGAGCAGTACTTC. The full variable domain, its missing parts supplied by reference TRBV2 and TRBJ2-7, is EPEVTQTPSHQVTQMGQEVILRCVPISNHLYFYWYRQILGQKVEFLVSFYNNEISEKSEIFDDQFSVERPDGSNFTLKIRSTKLEDSAMYFCASSEAGTAYYEQYFGPGTRLTVT.

V and J are TRBV7-9 and TRBJ2-2, with 7 bases that match TRBD1. With V trimmed by 5 bases and J by 6 bases, 12 bases remained unmatched. The CDR3 loop spans 16 amino acids. CDR1 and CDR2 from the germline V gene are SEHNR and FQNEAQ (reference sequence). The CDR3 nucleotides are TGTGCCAGCAGCCCCCACAGGGGAAGGCGGCCCGGGGAGCTGTTTTTT. Translating it yields CASSPHRGRRPGELFF.

This clone was seen a handful of times. The chain joins TRBV6-1 to TRBJ2-7; D not certain. CDR3 length: 12 residues. Germline V lookup: CDR1 MNHNS, CDR2 SASEGT. Trimming left V 8 bases short and J 11 bases short, with 19 bases between. CDR3 region: CASGQTVELEYF. In DNA, the CDR3 is TGTGCCAGCGGTCAGACCGTGGAGTTGGAGTACTTC.

V usage is TRBV11-2 and J usage is TRBJ2-5; D is possibly TRBD2 (6 bases). The CDR3 has 13 residues. Trimming shortened V by 5 bases and J by 1 base, and 8 bases separated the two germline ends. The germline V gene has CDR1 SGHAT and CDR2 FQNNGV. DNA for the CDR3: TGTGCCAGCAGCCGGGACTTCCAAGAGACCCAGTACTTC. It encodes CASSRDFQETQYF. The full variable domain, in which reference TRBV11-2 and TRBJ2-5 provide the parts outside the CDR3, is EAGVAQSPRYKIIEKRQSVAFWCNPISGHATLYWYQQILGQGPKLLIQFQNNGVVDDSQLPKDRFSAERLKGVDSTLKIQPAKLEDSAVYLCASSRDFQETQYFGPGTRLLVL.

This chain uses TRBV5-1 with TRBJ2-1; 8 bases fit TRBD2. This CDR3 has 16 residues. The ends lost 0 bases at V and 2 bases at J; junction bases unmatched: 4. Germline V gene data show CDR1 as SGHRS and CDR2 as YFSETQ. In nucleotides, the CDR3 is TGCGCCAGCAGCTTGGAGGGTAGCGGGGCCTACAATGAGCAGTTCTTC. This codes for CASSLEGSGAYNEQFF.